This T cell receptor beta chain was found in a study of T-cell reconstitution after alpha-beta-depleted transplantation in children. For TCRbeta, the library was prepared with unique molecular identifiers. In TCRdb, the PCR reads were re-called with MiXCR into one record per CDR3 protein. The sample has approximately 350,000 distinct CDR3 sequences; about 17% are singletons. The sample here was PBMCs, mostly from graft donor cells, taken 360 days after TCRalphabeta/CD19-depleted stem cell transplant. This sequence was found in a male patient aged 2 to 9 who had a stem cell transplant for acute lymphoblastic leukemia, so the T cells may come from the graft donor.

The DNA for the CDR3 is TGTGCCAGCAGCCCCGACCTGAGCTCCTACGAGCAGTACTTC. Encoded protein: CASSPDLSSYEQYF. The V gene is TRBV11-1, the J gene TRBJ2-7; D unresolved. Germline CDR1 SGHAT, CDR2 FQDESV (reference sequence). The CDR3 runs 14 residues. Trimming took off 5 bases at V and 0 bases at J, with 11 bases between the two ends.